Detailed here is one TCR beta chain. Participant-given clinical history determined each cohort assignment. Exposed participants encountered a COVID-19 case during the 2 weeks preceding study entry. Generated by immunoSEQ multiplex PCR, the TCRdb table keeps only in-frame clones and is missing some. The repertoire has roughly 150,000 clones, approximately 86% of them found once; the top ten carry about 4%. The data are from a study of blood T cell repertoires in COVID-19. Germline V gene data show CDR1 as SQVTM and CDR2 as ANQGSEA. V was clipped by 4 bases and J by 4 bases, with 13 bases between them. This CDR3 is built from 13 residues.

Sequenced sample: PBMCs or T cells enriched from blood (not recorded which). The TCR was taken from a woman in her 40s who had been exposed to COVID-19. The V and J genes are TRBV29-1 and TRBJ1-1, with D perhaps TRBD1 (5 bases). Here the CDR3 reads CSVVGPGGTEAFF. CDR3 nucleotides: TGCAGCGTTGTAGGTCCGGGGGGCACTGAAGCTTTCTTT. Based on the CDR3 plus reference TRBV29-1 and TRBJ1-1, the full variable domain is SAVISQKPSRDICQRGTSLTIQCQVDSQVTMMFWYRQQPGQSLTLIATANQGSEATYESGFVIDKFPISRPNLTFSTLTVSNMSPEDSSIYLCSVVGPGGTEAFFGQGTRLTVV.